Included here is one T cell receptor (beta chain) sequence, with context. The source of the sample is a study of blood T cell repertoires in COVID-19. This CDR3 spans 14 amino acids. Trimming left V 7 bases short and J 7 bases short, with 14 bases between. Germline values: CDR1 LNHDA, CDR2 SQIVND (reference sequence). In the original workflow: How many nucleated cells were present was estimated from reference gene primer amplification. The repertoire was sequenced with immunoSEQ multiplex PCR; TCRdb's copy has only in-frame clones and lacks some. V and J calls and clone size come straight from that table; D and trimming were deduced from the DNA. The sample has about 120,000 clones; 70% to 85% are singletons.

Sequenced sample: peripheral blood. The receptor was isolated from a man between 65 and 85 years old with active or convalescent COVID-19. V is TRBV19 and J is TRBJ1-6; the D gene is possibly TRBD1 (6 bases). The CDR3 coding sequence is TGTGCCAGTAACCCAAGGGACAAAAATTCACCCCTCCACTTT. Translated, it gives CASNPRDKNSPLHF.